This TCR beta chain was sequenced in a study of shared clonotypes between healthy human individuals. Trimming shortened V by 2 bases and J by 3 bases, and 10 bases separated the two germline ends. The length of the CDR3 is 14 residues. CDR1 and CDR2 (germline): MNHNS, SASEGT. The repertoire was sequenced with immunoSEQ multiplex PCR; TCRdb's copy has only in-frame clones and lacks some. Of 450,000 to 500,000 clones listed, around 79% were seen once; the top ten hold 12%. This sequence joins TRBV6-1 and TRBJ1-1; possible D gene TRBD1, 5 bases. The sample comprised PBMCs. The TCR originated in a woman in her thirties or forties in good health. Some clones in this sample may be carry-over from other donors' samples. CDR3 region: CASSEQGRDTEAFF. CDR3 DNA: TGTGCCAGCAGTGAACAGGGTAGGGACACTGAAGCTTTCTTT.